This is a list of T cell receptor beta chains from one sample in a study of siplizumab effects on memory and regulatory T cells. The method was immunoSEQ multiplex PCR; TCRdb's version includes in-frame clones alone and lacks a portion of them. The sample contains tens of thousands of clones, over 90% of which appear only once. Material for sequencing was CD8+ T cells sorted from blood. The receptors originated from a human donor in good health. Both conserved end residues are part of each CDR3. D genes are given only for firm matches. Size values are once, few and many counts, or a class for expanded clones, and some rows have none.

D gene | clone size | J gene | V gene | CDR3 protein | CDR3 DNA
TRBD2 | - | TRBJ2-3 | TRBV5-8 | CASSGLTGGVGDTQYF | TGTGCCAGCAGCGGCCTGACGGGGGGTGTAGGAGATACGCAGTATTTT
TRBD2 | - | TRBJ2-7 | TRBV4-1 | CASSQSALAGFYEQYF | TGCGCCAGCAGCCAATCGGCGCTAGCGGGATTCTACGAGCAGTACTTC
- | - | TRBJ2-5 | TRBV6-5 | CASSYSYRGGETQYF | TGTGCCAGCAGTTACTCATACAGGGGGGGAGAGACCCAGTACTTC
- | once | TRBJ2-7 | TRBV25-1 | CASSESQGGEQYF | TGTGCCAGCAGTGAATCCCAGGGCGGCGAGCAGTACTTC
- | - | TRBJ2-2 | TRBV9 | CASSVGSRTDTGELFF | TGTGCCAGCAGCGTAGGTTCTCGGACGGACACCGGGGAGCTGTTTTTT
TRBD2 | - | TRBJ2-7 | TRBV30 | CAWRSRLALHPYEQYF | TGTGCCTGGAGGTCCCGACTAGCGCTACATCCCTACGAGCAGTACTTC
TRBD1 | - | TRBJ2-7 | TRBV27 | CASSPGTGVGEQYF | TGTGCCAGCAGCCCTGGGACAGGGGTCGGCGAGCAGTACTTC
- | - | TRBJ2-4 | TRBV19 | CASNGGSLYF | TGTGCCAGTAACGGGGGCAGTTTGTACTTC
- | - | TRBJ2-3 | TRBV27 | CASSLLPASPSGDTQYF | TGTGCCAGCAGCCTACTCCCGGCTAGCCCCTCGGGAGATACGCAGTATTTT
- | - | TRBJ2-7 | TRBV5-1 | CASSLEGPGPDEQYF | TGCGCCAGCAGCTTGGAGGGACCTGGACCCGACGAGCAGTACTTC
TRBD1 | - | TRBJ2-7 | TRBV9 | CASSVTGTGVGYEQYF | TGTGCCAGCAGCGTAACCGGGACAGGGGTCGGCTACGAGCAGTACTTC
- | - | TRBJ2-3 | TRBV2 | CARNGASETNTDTQYF | TGTGCCAGAAACGGGGCAAGCGAAACCAACACAGATACGCAGTATTTT
TRBD1 | - | TRBJ2-6 | TRBV4-1 | CASRGQGLSGANVLTF | TGCGCCAGCCGGGGACAGGGACTTTCTGGGGCCAACGTCCTGACTTTC
- | - | TRBJ1-1 | TRBV27 | CATKYSGDWNTEAFF | TGTGCCACGAAATACTCGGGGGACTGGAACACTGAAGCTTTCTTT
TRBD1 | - | TRBJ2-1 | TRBV2 | CASRDTGTGFDNEQFF | TGTGCCAGCAGAGATACCGGGACAGGGTTCGACAATGAGCAGTTCTTC
- | - | TRBJ2-2 | TRBV5-4 | CASSLVPSEYTGELFF | TGTGCCAGCAGCTTGGTCCCTAGCGAGTACACCGGGGAGCTGTTTTTT
TRBD2 | once | TRBJ2-3 | TRBV27 | CASSLYQRELVDTQYF | TGTGCCAGCAGTTTATATCAGCGGGAGTTGGTAGATACGCAGTATTTT
TRBD1 | - | TRBJ1-5 | TRBV6-1 | CASSERGQGASEPQHF | TGTGCCAGCAGTGAACGGGGACAGGGGGCCTCGGAGCCCCAGCATTTT